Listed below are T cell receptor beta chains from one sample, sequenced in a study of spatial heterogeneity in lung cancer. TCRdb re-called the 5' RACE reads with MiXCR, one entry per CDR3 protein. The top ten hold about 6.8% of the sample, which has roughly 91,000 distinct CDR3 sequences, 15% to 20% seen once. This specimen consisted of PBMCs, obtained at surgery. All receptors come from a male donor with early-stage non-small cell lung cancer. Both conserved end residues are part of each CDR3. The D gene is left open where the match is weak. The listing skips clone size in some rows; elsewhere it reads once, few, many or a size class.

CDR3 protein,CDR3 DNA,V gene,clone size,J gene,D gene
CAASLLQQVVSGANVLTF,TGTGCCGCGTCGCTACTTCAACAGGTAGTCTCTGGGGCCAACGTCCTGACTTTC,TRBV12-1,-,TRBJ2-6,-
CASSRGQGQPMNTEAFF,TGTGCCAGTAGTAGGGGCCAGGGACAGCCCATGAACACTGAAGCTTTCTTT,TRBV19,-,TRBJ1-1,TRBD1
CASSSFRGNEKLFF,TGTGCCAGCAGCTCGTTTAGGGGGAATGAAAAACTGTTTTTT,TRBV7-9,-,TRBJ1-4,-
CASSLGDGLYNEQFF,TGTGCTAGCAGCTTAGGGGACGGCCTCTACAATGAGCAGTTCTTC,TRBV7-7,-,TRBJ2-1,-
CASSTGPTNTEAFF,TGCGCCAGCAGCACAGGACCCACCAACACTGAAGCTTTCTTT,TRBV5-1,few,TRBJ1-1,-
CASSQSGRTLGCEQYF,TGCGCCAGCAGTCAATCGGGCCGGACGTTAGGTTGCGAGCAGTACTTC,TRBV23-1,-,TRBJ2-7,-
CASSRGQGEGGYTF,TGTGCCAGCAGCCGTGGACAGGGTGAGGGTGGCTACACCTTC,TRBV7-2,many,TRBJ1-2,TRBD1
CASSQDKARTQYF,TGCGCCAGCAGCCAAGATAAGGCAAGGACCCAGTACTTC,TRBV4-1,few,TRBJ2-5,-
CAWSTGTVTTDTQYF,TGTGCCTGGAGTACCGGGACAGTTACCACAGATACGCAGTATTTT,TRBV30,-,TRBJ2-3,TRBD1
CATSGGQGMVEAFF,TGTGCCACCAGTGGAGGACAGGGGATGGTTGAAGCTTTCTTT,TRBV24-1,-,TRBJ1-1,TRBD1
CASSLKATVSYNEQFF,TGTGCCAGCAGTTTAAAGGCTACAGTCTCCTACAATGAGCAGTTCTTC,TRBV28,many,TRBJ2-1,-
CASSPLAGDSYNEQFF,TGTGCCAGCTCACCCCTCGCGGGGGACTCCTACAATGAGCAGTTCTTC,TRBV18,-,TRBJ2-1,TRBD2
CASSFRAANSPLHF,TGTGCCAGCAGTTTCCGGGCCGCTAATTCACCCCTCCACTTT,TRBV27,-,TRBJ1-6,-
CASSLARQVADTQYF,TGCGCCAGCAGCTTGGCCCGACAGGTTGCAGATACGCAGTATTTT,TRBV5-1,few,TRBJ2-3,-
CASSLGQGTDTQYF,TGTGCCAGCAGCTTAGGGCAGGGCACAGATACGCAGTATTTT,TRBV7-6,many,TRBJ2-3,-
CASSHNSEQYF,TGTGCCAGCAGCCATAATTCGGAGCAGTACTTC,TRBV6-5,-,TRBJ2-7,-
CASSASGSNEQYF,TGCGCCAGCAGCGCTAGCGGGAGCAACGAGCAGTACTTC,TRBV5-1,few,TRBJ2-7,TRBD2
CASSDPGPTDTQYF,TGCGCCAGCAGCGACCCTGGGCCAACAGATACGCAGTATTTT,TRBV5-1,-,TRBJ2-3,-
CASSLAQGTDTQYF,TGTGCCAGCAGCTTAGCTCAGGGAACAGATACGCAGTATTTT,TRBV7-9,few,TRBJ2-3,-
CVSSLGEAYNEQFF,TGTGTCAGCAGCCTGGGGGAAGCCTACAATGAGCAGTTCTTC,TRBV7-8,-,TRBJ2-1,-
CSARSHRGEQYF,TGCAGTGCTAGATCCCACAGGGGCGAGCAGTACTTC,TRBV20-1,-,TRBJ2-7,TRBD1
CASSRTEAADIQYF,TGTGCCAGCAGCAGGACGGAGGCCGCAGACATTCAGTACTTC,TRBV7-2,-,TRBJ2-4,-
CASSLARRGNYGYTF,TGTGCCAGCAGCTTGGCCCGACGGGGGAACTATGGCTACACCTTC,TRBV5-5,few,TRBJ1-2,-
CASSIDWWGDTQYF,TGTGCCAGTAGTATAGATTGGTGGGGAGATACGCAGTATTTT,TRBV19,-,TRBJ2-3,-
CASSRRDGITYEQYF,TGTGCCAGCAGCCGAAGGGACGGAATCACCTACGAGCAGTACTTC,TRBV7-6,few,TRBJ2-7,-
CASSSGTDTQYF,TGTGCCAGCAGTAGTGGCACAGATACGCAGTATTTT,TRBV12-3/TRBV12-4,-,TRBJ2-3,-
CSVSGAGRTGELFF,TGCAGCGTCTCTGGGGCAGGGCGCACCGGGGAGCTGTTTTTT,TRBV29-1,few,TRBJ2-2,-
CAISESATSSYNEQFF,TGTGCCATCAGTGAGTCGGCCACGAGCTCCTACAATGAGCAGTTCTTC,TRBV10-3,-,TRBJ2-1,-
CASSLETLGTEAFF,TGTGCCAGCAGCTTGGAGACCCTCGGCACTGAAGCTTTCTTT,TRBV11-1,-,TRBJ1-1,-
CASSLRTDRTYEQYF,TGTGCCAGCAGCTTGAGGACCGACCGCACCTACGAGCAGTACTTC,TRBV7-9,many,TRBJ2-7,-
CSADSRQTSDTQYF,TGCAGCGCTGATAGCCGACAGACTTCAGATACGCAGTATTTT,TRBV29-1,-,TRBJ2-3,-
CASSGTANEKLFF,TGTGCCAGCAGCGGGACAGCTAATGAAAAACTGTTTTTT,TRBV7-9,few,TRBJ1-4,TRBD1
CASSFNEVLRAEAFF,TGTGCCAGCAGTTTTAACGAGGTCCTGAGGGCTGAAGCTTTCTTT,TRBV28,few,TRBJ1-1,-
CATSDPGTVVANTGELFF,TGTGCCACCAGTGATCCCGGGACAGTCGTGGCGAACACCGGGGAGCTGTTTTTT,TRBV24-1,-,TRBJ2-2,TRBD1
CASSLGGSREAFF,TGCGCCAGCAGCCTGGGCGGGAGTCGGGAAGCTTTCTTT,TRBV5-1,-,TRBJ1-1,-
CAISLDPGVGEQFF,TGTGCCATCAGCTTGGACCCGGGAGTGGGTGAGCAGTTCTTC,TRBV10-3,many,TRBJ2-1,-
CASSEPGSGGTYTDTQYF,TGTGCCAGCAGTGAGCCAGGGTCAGGGGGCACTTACACAGATACGCAGTATTTT,TRBV6-1,few,TRBJ2-3,TRBD1
CASSTRGLQETQYF,TGTGCCAGCAGCACGAGGGGTCTCCAAGAGACCCAGTACTTC,TRBV11-1,many,TRBJ2-5,-
CASRDNGNQPQHF,TGTGCCAGCAGAGACAACGGCAATCAGCCCCAGCATTTT,TRBV6-6,few,TRBJ1-5,-
CASSEVSWTGGNEQFF,TGTGCCAGCAGTGAAGTTTCCTGGACAGGGGGCAATGAGCAGTTCTTC,TRBV6-1,-,TRBJ2-1,TRBD1
CASSQEGTGSNYGYTF,TGCGCCAGCAGCCAAGAGGGGACAGGGTCCAACTATGGCTACACCTTC,TRBV4-1,-,TRBJ1-2,TRBD1
CASSSDRSGRRRAYEQYF,TGTGCCAGCAGTTCCGACAGGTCGGGTCGTCGTCGCGCCTACGAGCAGTACTTC,TRBV27,many,TRBJ2-7,-
CASTLKLGGGNTEAFF,TGTGCCAGCACCCTTAAGTTGGGGGGCGGAAACACTGAAGCTTTCTTT,TRBV12-3/TRBV12-4,-,TRBJ1-1,-
CASSLVSSYEQYF,TGTGCCAGCAGTTTGGTGAGCTCCTACGAGCAGTACTTC,TRBV27,many,TRBJ2-7,-
CASSEGPGNTIYF,TGTGCCAGCTCCGAAGGGCCCGGAAACACCATATATTTT,TRBV6-1,-,TRBJ1-3,-
CASSSGSHNEKLFF,TGTGCCAGCTCAAGCGGCAGCCACAATGAAAAACTGTTTTTT,TRBV12-3/TRBV12-4,-,TRBJ1-4,-
CASSLGAAADTQYF,TGTGCCAGCAGCTTAGGGGCAGCAGCAGATACGCAGTATTTT,TRBV7-2,-,TRBJ2-3,-
CASSPGDLPGEAFF,TGTGCCAGCAGTCCAGGGGACCTCCCGGGTGAAGCTTTCTTT,TRBV12-3/TRBV12-4,few,TRBJ1-1,-
CASSLRRQETQYF,TGTGCCAGCAGTTTACGCCGGCAAGAGACCCAGTACTTC,TRBV12-3/TRBV12-4,-,TRBJ2-5,-
CSVEAAGQGDYEQYF,TGCAGCGTTGAAGCGGCCGGACAGGGGGACTACGAGCAGTACTTC,TRBV29-1,-,TRBJ2-7,TRBD1
CASSSRLAGGNEQFF,TGTGCCAGCAGCTCCCGACTAGCGGGAGGAAATGAGCAGTTCTTC,TRBV7-2,-,TRBJ2-1,TRBD2
CASSQDGNYGYTF,TGTGCCAGCAGCCAAGATGGAAACTATGGCTACACCTTC,TRBV3-1,-,TRBJ1-2,-
CASEGSRDYGYTF,TGTGCCAGCGAAGGGTCGCGGGACTATGGCTACACCTTC,TRBV28,many,TRBJ1-2,-
CASNLLGVGDTQYF,TGTGCCAGCAATCTACTGGGGGTTGGAGATACGCAGTATTTT,TRBV7-9,many,TRBJ2-3,-